This T cell receptor (beta chain) came from a study of OX40 agonist ivuxolimab in advanced cancers. Study as a whole: Prior anti-PD-1, anti-PD-L1 or anti-CTLA-4 therapy did not bar entry, and roughly 40% had some. Study-wide results and caveats: At 0.1 to 3.0 mg/kg, CD4+ and CD8+ blood T cells expanded clonally by week 6. Nonresponders, in some cases, also had low normalized T-cell clonal expansion.

The repertoire was sequenced with immunoSEQ multiplex PCR; TCRdb's copy has only in-frame clones and lacks some. The sample carries 65,000 to 95,000 clones, approximately 90% recorded once. Trimming pared 6 bases from V and 1 base from J, leaving 14 bases between. The CDR3 covers 15 residues. Germline CDR1 reads MNHNS; CDR2 reads SASEGT. Remarks on this clone: Its antigen is unknown.

The sample was CD4+ or CD8+ T cells sorted from blood, taken in a trial of the OX40 agonist ivuxolimab. The receptor was derived from an adult with an advanced solid tumor such as melanoma, head and neck, liver or kidney cancer. The chain couples TRBV6-1 to TRBJ2-3; D might be TRBD2 (5 bases). CDR3 bases: TGTGCCAGCAGCCCTTGGGAGACCGGCACAGATACGCAGTATTTT. The encoded protein is CASSPWETGTDTQYF.